This entry lists 5 T cell receptor beta chains sequenced from one sample in a study of identical twins. One entry per CDR3 protein results from TCRdb running MiXCR on the 5' RACE reads. The repertoire holds hundreds of thousands of distinct CDR3 sequences, with 9% to 15% as singletons. This sample also appeared in a second study, on yellow fever vaccine responses in identical twins.

The source material was PBMCs. The receptors here all came from a woman between 18 and 30 years old in good health.

This clonotype occurred many times. V usage is TRBV5-1 and J usage is TRBJ2-5, with D perhaps TRBD1 or TRBD2 (5 bases each). The CDR3 consists of 16 residues. Germline CDR1 is SGHRS and CDR2 is YFSETQ. Trimming took off 0 bases at V and 4 bases at J, with 16 bases between the two ends. CDR3 nucleotide sequence: TGCGCCAGCAGCTTGGCCGGTGGGGACGTGAGAGAGACCCAGTACTTC. Protein sequence: CASSLAGGDVRETQYF.

This clonotype was seen repeatedly, ten times or more. The chain uses TRBV10-2 and TRBJ2-7; D gene uncertain. V dropped 3 bases and J dropped 3 bases, with 9 bases sitting between them. The germline gives CDR1 WSHSY, CDR2 SAAADI. This CDR3 region has 13 residues. CDR3 coding DNA: TGCGCCAGCAGTGATTTGGGTTTCTACGAGCAGTACGTC. Translation: CASSDLGFYEQYV.

This clonotype was found a few times. The J gene is TRBJ2-1, the V gene TRBV29-1; 9 positions match TRBD1. CDR1 is SQVTM and CDR2 is ANQGSEA in the germline V gene. V was pared by 3 bases and J by 9 bases, with 9 bases of the junction left unmatched. The CDR3 extends over 14 amino acids. The CDR3 reads CSVDLTGGVVEQFF. CDR3 DNA sequence: TGCAGCGTTGATCTTACAGGGGGCGTTGTTGAGCAGTTCTTC.

V gene TRBV2 combines with J gene TRBJ1-2, with TRBD1 as a possible D gene (5 bases). Trimming shortened V by 3 bases and J by 3 bases, and 8 bases separated the two germline ends. Looked up from germline, CDR1 is SNHLY and CDR2 is FYNNEI. The CDR3 is 13 amino acids. CDR3 coding DNA: TGTGCCAGCAGTGACAGGGCCGACTATGGCTACACCTTC. It is translated as CASSDRADYGYTF.

This clonotype has just a few counts. The V call is TRBV10-3, the J call TRBJ2-2, with D perhaps matching TRBD2 (5 bases). This CDR3 contains 16 residues. V was trimmed by 5 bases and J by 0 bases, leaving 13 bases between them. Per germline, CDR1 ENHRY and CDR2 SYGVKD. This CDR3 is CAISPATGTNTGELFF. CDR3 coding DNA: TGTGCCATCAGTCCCGCCACGGGGACGAACACCGGGGAGCTGTTTTTT.